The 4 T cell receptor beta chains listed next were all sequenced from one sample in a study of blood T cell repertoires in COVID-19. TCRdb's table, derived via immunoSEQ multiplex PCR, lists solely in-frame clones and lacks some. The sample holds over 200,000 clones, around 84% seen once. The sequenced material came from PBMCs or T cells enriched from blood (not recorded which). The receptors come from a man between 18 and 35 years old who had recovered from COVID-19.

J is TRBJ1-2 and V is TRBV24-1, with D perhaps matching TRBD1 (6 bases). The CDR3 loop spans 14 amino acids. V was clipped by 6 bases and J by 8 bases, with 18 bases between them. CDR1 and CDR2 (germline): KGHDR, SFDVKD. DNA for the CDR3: TGTGCCACCAGTAGGGCAGGGGTTTTCGGGGGCTACACCTTC. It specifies CATSRAGVFGGYTF.

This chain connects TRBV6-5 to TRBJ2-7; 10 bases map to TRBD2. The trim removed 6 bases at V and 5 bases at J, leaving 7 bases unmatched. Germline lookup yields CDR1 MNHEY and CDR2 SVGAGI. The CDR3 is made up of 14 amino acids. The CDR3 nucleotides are TGTGCCAGCAGAGCGGGAGGGCCGCTGGACGAGCAGTACTTC. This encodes CASRAGGPLDEQYF.

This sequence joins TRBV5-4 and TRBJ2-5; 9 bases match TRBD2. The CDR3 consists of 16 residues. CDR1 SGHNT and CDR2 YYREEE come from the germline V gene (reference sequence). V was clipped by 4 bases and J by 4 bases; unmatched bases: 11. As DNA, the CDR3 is TGTGCCAGCAGCCTCGGAGTGCGGGAGGGCCGAGAGACCCAGTACTTC. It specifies CASSLGVREGRETQYF.

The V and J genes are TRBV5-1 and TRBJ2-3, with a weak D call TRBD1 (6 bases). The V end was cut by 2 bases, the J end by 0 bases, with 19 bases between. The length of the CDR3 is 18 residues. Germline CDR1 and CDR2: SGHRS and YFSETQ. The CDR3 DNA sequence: TGCGCCAGCAGCTTTAGGACAGCTCGAAGCACTAGCACAGATACGCAGTATTTT. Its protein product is CASSFRTARSTSTDTQYF.